This T cell receptor beta chain was profiled in a study of T cell changes during pregnancy in multiple sclerosis. Generated by immunoSEQ multiplex PCR, the TCRdb table keeps only in-frame clones and is missing some. The sample records about 79,000 clones, 85% to 95% being singletons. CDR1 and CDR2 from the germline V gene are DFQATT and SNEGSKA (reference sequence). There are 10 residues in the CDR3. V lost 5 bases and J 10 bases, leaving 11 bases between the germline ends. The chain joins TRBV20-1 to TRBJ1-2; D gene ambiguous. Sequenced material: peripheral blood, taken in the second trimester of pregnancy. The TCR sequence derives from a female donor in good health, enrolled as a control in a pregnancy study. CDR3 sequence: CSAAGDVYTF. The CDR3 region has the DNA TGCAGTGCTGCCGGGGATGTCTACACCTTC.